The rows below give T cell receptor beta chains drawn from one sample of a study of blood T cell repertoires in COVID-19. The table came from immunoSEQ multiplex PCR; TCRdb's copy has only in-frame clones and leaves some out. The sample lists around 130,000 clones, around nine tenths seen once, with roughly 2.2% in the top ten. Sequenced: peripheral blood. The source is a woman in her forties or fifties with acute or convalescent COVID-19. Both conserved end residues are part of each CDR3. D genes are given only for firm matches. Part of the rows lack a size; the others show once, few, many or a class for expanded clones.

NA	TRBV4-3	TRBJ2-7	NA	TGCGCCAGCAGCTGGGGCTCGGGCACAACCTACGAGCAGTACTTC	CASSWGSGTTYEQYF
TRBD1	TRBV12-3/TRBV12-4	TRBJ1-2	NA	TGTGCCAGCAGCAAAGACAGGGCCCTCGGCTACACCTTC	CASSKDRALGYTF
NA	TRBV10-3	TRBJ2-2	NA	TGTGCCATCAGTTATACAGGGTCCGGGGAGCTGTTTTTT	CAISYTGSGELFF
NA	TRBV5-1	TRBJ2-7	NA	TGCGCCAGCAGCTCGGCGCGGACAGCCGCCTACGAGCAGTACTTC	CASSSARTAAYEQYF
TRBD1	TRBV7-9	TRBJ1-5	few	TGTGCCAGCAGCACATCGACAGGGAGGTATCAGCCCCAGCATTTT	CASSTSTGRYQPQHF
TRBD2	TRBV9	TRBJ2-2	NA	TGTGCCAGCAGCGTAGTTGGGTCTAGCGGGGGCCCGTGGGACACCGGGGAGCTGTTTTTT	CASSVVGSSGGPWDTGELFF
TRBD2	TRBV9	TRBJ2-3	NA	TGTGCCAGCAGCGTAGCTCGAGCGGGGGGGACAGATACGCAGTATTTT	CASSVARAGGTDTQYF
NA	TRBV9	TRBJ2-5	NA	TGTGCCAGCAGCGTACAGGGGCACTTGGGGGAGACCCAGTACTTC	CASSVQGHLGETQYF
TRBD2	TRBV7-9	TRBJ2-3	NA	TGTGCCAGCACCCCACTAGCGGGGGTGGATACGCAGTATTTT	CASTPLAGVDTQYF
NA	TRBV10-3	TRBJ2-1	NA	TGTGCCATCACTAGCCAAACATACAATGAGCAGTTCTTC	CAITSQTYNEQFF
NA	TRBV3-1/TRBV3-2	TRBJ1-1	NA	TGTGCCAGCAGCCAAGTCCCGACAGAAGCTTTCTTT	CASSQVPTEAFF
NA	TRBV18	TRBJ1-2	NA	TGTGCCAGCTCACCGGAAGGGGCTTCCCGCTACACCTTC	CASSPEGASRYTF
TRBD1	TRBV11-2	TRBJ1-2	NA	TGTGCCAGCAACCGACCGGGACAGGGGAAAGGTGGCTACACCTTC	CASNRPGQGKGGYTF
NA	TRBV18	TRBJ2-5	NA	TGTGCCAGCTCAGCGAGATCACGTACGGACCAAGAGACCCAGTACTTC	CASSARSRTDQETQYF
TRBD1	TRBV13	TRBJ2-1	NA	TGTGCCATCCCGGGACAGGGCATCAATGAGCAGTTCTTC	CAIPGQGINEQFF
TRBD2	TRBV30	TRBJ2-7	NA	TGTGCCTGGAGCCGAGACCTACTAGCGGGAGGCACCTCGGCCTCCTACGAGCAGTACTTC	CAWSRDLLAGGTSASYEQYF
TRBD1	TRBV2	TRBJ1-4	NA	TGTGCCAGCTCCTTTGGGACAGGGTCGGATGAAAAACTGTTTTTT	CASSFGTGSDEKLFF
NA	TRBV6-6	TRBJ1-1	NA	TGTGCCAGCAGTTACGAGCCAGGGAAAATAGCTTTCTTT	CASSYEPGKIAFF
TRBD2	TRBV10-3	TRBJ2-1	few	TGTGCCATCAGTGAGAAGCGGGAGAGAGATGAGCAGTTCTTC	CAISEKRERDEQFF
TRBD1	TRBV14	TRBJ1-3	NA	TGTGCCAGCAGCCATGACAGGGGGGGAAACACCATATATTTT	CASSHDRGGNTIYF
NA	TRBV7-2	TRBJ1-5	NA	TGTGCCAGCAGCTTAGGTAGGGGTGGGCAGCCCCAGCATTTT	CASSLGRGGQPQHF
TRBD1	TRBV24-1	TRBJ2-5	NA	TGTGCCACCAGTGACCCGGGACAGCAAGAGACCCAGTACTTC	CATSDPGQQETQYF
NA	TRBV12-5	TRBJ1-4	NA	TGTGCTAGTGGTTTTCCCCCCGCAACTAATGAAAAACTGTTTTTT	CASGFPPATNEKLFF
TRBD1	TRBV18	TRBJ1-2	NA	TGTGCCAGCTCGCCACAGGGGAATGGCTACACCTTC	CASSPQGNGYTF
TRBD2	TRBV6-2/TRBV6-3	TRBJ2-7	NA	TGTGCCAGCAGCCACTCCCGACTAGCTTTTCCCCACGAGCAGTACTTC	CASSHSRLAFPHEQYF
TRBD2	TRBV7-2	TRBJ2-5	NA	TGTGCCAGCAGCCCACGACTAGCGGGGGGGCTACTAGAAGAGACCCAGTACTTC	CASSPRLAGGLLEETQYF
TRBD1	TRBV30	TRBJ2-3	NA	TGTGCCTACCACCGACAGGGGGCGGTAGCAGATACGCAGTATTTT	CAYHRQGAVADTQYF
TRBD1	TRBV6-6	TRBJ1-1	NA	TGTGCCAGCAGTTACCGACAGGGACCTGAAGCTTTCTTT	CASSYRQGPEAFF
NA	TRBV12-3/TRBV12-4	TRBJ2-2	NA	TGTGCCAGCAGTTTAAGCTATCGGGAGCTGTTTTTT	CASSLSYRELFF
TRBD2	TRBV24-1	TRBJ2-2	once	TGTGCCACCAGTGACCGGACTAGCGCTAACACCGGGGAGCTGTTTTTT	CATSDRTSANTGELFF
TRBD2	TRBV27	TRBJ2-7	NA	TGTGCCAGCAGTTTCGGGAGCGGGGGAACCTACGAGCAGTACTTC	CASSFGSGGTYEQYF
TRBD2	TRBV5-1	TRBJ2-5	once	TGCGCCAGCAGCCCCCCGGTTAGCGGGGGCCCGGAGACCCAGTACTTC	CASSPPVSGGPETQYF
TRBD1	TRBV10-3	TRBJ1-2	NA	TGTGCCATCAGTGAGACCGGGACAGCTTATGGCTACACCTTC	CAISETGTAYGYTF
TRBD1	TRBV5-1	TRBJ2-7	NA	TGCGCCAGCAGCTTCAGGACAGGGGACGAGCAGTACTTC	CASSFRTGDEQYF